A selection of T cell receptor beta chains follows, all from one sample in a study of cytomegalovirus exposure and HLA in healthy donors. Generated by immunoSEQ multiplex PCR, the TCRdb table keeps only in-frame clones and is missing some. The repertoire holds 150,000 or so clones, with more than 60% as singletons. Sequences were obtained from PBMCs. The origin of the receptors is a man aged 40-49 years in good health and CMV-seronegative. Each CDR3 is given with its conserved first and last residue. A D gene is named only where the DNA matches it firmly. Clone sizes are given selectively: once, few, many, or a class where the clone is expanded.

j_call: TRBJ2-7
d_call: .
v_call: TRBV30
clone_size: many
cdr3_aa: CAWSGTPVGEQYF
cdr3_nt: TGTGCCTGGAGTGGTACCCCAGTCGGGGAGCAGTACTTC

j_call: TRBJ2-2
d_call: TRBD1
v_call: TRBV2
clone_size: once
cdr3_aa: CASSLNPGGTGELFF
cdr3_nt: TGTGCCAGCAGCCTTAACCCAGGGGGCACCGGGGAGCTGTTTTTT

j_call: TRBJ1-1
d_call: .
v_call: TRBV13
clone_size: .
cdr3_aa: CASSLDQGLHTEAFF
cdr3_nt: TGTGCCAGCAGCTTAGATCAGGGACTGCACACTGAAGCTTTCTTT

j_call: TRBJ2-3
d_call: TRBD2
v_call: TRBV5-1
clone_size: .
cdr3_aa: CASRTSGGSTDTQYF
cdr3_nt: TGCGCCAGCAGAACTAGCGGGGGAAGCACAGATACGCAGTATTTT

j_call: TRBJ2-2
d_call: TRBD1
v_call: TRBV2
clone_size: few
cdr3_aa: CASSGESGGTGELFF
cdr3_nt: TGTGCCAGCAGTGGAGAGTCAGGGGGCACCGGGGAGCTGTTTTTT

j_call: TRBJ1-3
d_call: .
v_call: TRBV11-2
clone_size: .
cdr3_aa: CASSLIQGPGNTIYF
cdr3_nt: TGTGCCAGCAGTCTTATACAGGGTCCTGGAAACACCATATATTTT

j_call: TRBJ2-2
d_call: TRBD2
v_call: TRBV5-1
clone_size: .
cdr3_aa: CASSSGGGENGELFF
cdr3_nt: TGCGCCAGCAGCTCCGGTGGGGGGGAGAACGGGGAGCTGTTTTTT

j_call: TRBJ1-3
d_call: .
v_call: TRBV18
clone_size: .
cdr3_aa: CASSPMAGPGNTIYF
cdr3_nt: TGTGCCAGCTCACCAATGGCGGGACCTGGAAACACCATATATTTT

j_call: TRBJ2-7
d_call: .
v_call: TRBV28
clone_size: once
cdr3_aa: CASSLPTTAAYEQYF
cdr3_nt: TGTGCCAGCAGTTTACCCACGACAGCTGCCTACGAGCAGTACTTC

j_call: TRBJ2-5
d_call: TRBD2
v_call: TRBV5-4
clone_size: .
cdr3_aa: CASSLRLAGGQETQYF
cdr3_nt: TGTGCCAGCAGCTTAAGACTAGCGGGGGGACAAGAGACCCAGTACTTC

j_call: TRBJ1-2
d_call: .
v_call: TRBV19
clone_size: .
cdr3_aa: CASSIDRRGRYGYTF
cdr3_nt: TGTGCCAGTAGTATAGATCGCAGGGGACGGTATGGCTACACCTTC

j_call: TRBJ2-1
d_call: .
v_call: TRBV5-1
clone_size: .
cdr3_aa: CASSLAPGYNEQFF
cdr3_nt: TGCGCCAGCAGCTTGGCCCCGGGTTACAATGAGCAGTTCTTC

j_call: TRBJ1-2
d_call: .
v_call: TRBV2
clone_size: .
cdr3_aa: CASSPGLIYGYTF
cdr3_nt: TGTGCCAGCAGTCCGGGACTGATCTATGGCTACACCTTC

j_call: TRBJ1-5
d_call: TRBD1
v_call: TRBV27
clone_size: .
cdr3_aa: CASNRDSTNQPQHF
cdr3_nt: TGTGCCAGCAACCGGGACAGCACAAATCAGCCCCAGCATTTT

j_call: TRBJ2-7
d_call: .
v_call: TRBV29-1
clone_size: .
cdr3_aa: CSSLDGSYEQYF
cdr3_nt: TGCAGCTCCTTAGACGGGTCCTACGAGCAGTACTTC